Reported below is one T cell receptor (beta chain). This record comes from a study of patients and donors after allogeneic stem cell transplantation. TCRdb processed the RT-PCR reads anew with MiXCR; each CDR3 protein has one entry. The sample has some 960,000 distinct CDR3 sequences, roughly 17% seen once. Trimming removed 4 bases from V and 1 base from J; junction bases left unmatched: 11. The CDR3 spans 17 residues. CDR1 is SGHDT, CDR2 YYEEEE, per germline. This clonotype was sampled from a human donor who was either an allogeneic HSCT recipient or a stem cell or donor lymphocyte infusion donor (not recorded which). It is not recorded whose cells these are; they may come from a transplant donor. Sequenced sample: blood, either unsorted or a sorted T cell fraction (not recorded which). V usage is TRBV5-6 and J usage is TRBJ1-1; TRBD1 matches at 9 bases. The CDR3 bases are TGTGCCAGCAGCCCAATAACAGGGGGCGGAGGGAACACTGAAGCTTTCTTT. Encoded protein: CASSPITGGGGNTEAFF.